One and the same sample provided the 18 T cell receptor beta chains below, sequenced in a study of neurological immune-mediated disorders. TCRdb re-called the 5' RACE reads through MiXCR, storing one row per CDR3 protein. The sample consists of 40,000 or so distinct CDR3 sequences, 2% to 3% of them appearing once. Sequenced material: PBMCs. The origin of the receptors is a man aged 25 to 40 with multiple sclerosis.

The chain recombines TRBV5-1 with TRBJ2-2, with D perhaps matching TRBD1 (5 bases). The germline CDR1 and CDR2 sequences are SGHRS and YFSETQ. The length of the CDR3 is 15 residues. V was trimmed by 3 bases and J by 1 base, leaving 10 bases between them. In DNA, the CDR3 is TGCGCCAGCAGCTCGACCGACAGGAACACCGGGGAGCTGTTTTTT. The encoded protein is CASSSTDRNTGELFF.

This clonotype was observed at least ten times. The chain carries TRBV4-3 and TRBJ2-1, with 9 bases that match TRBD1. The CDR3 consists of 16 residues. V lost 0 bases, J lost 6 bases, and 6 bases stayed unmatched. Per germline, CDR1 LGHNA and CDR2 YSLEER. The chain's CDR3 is CASSQERGQGGNEQFF. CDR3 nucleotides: TGCGCCAGCAGCCAAGAAAGGGGACAGGGTGGCAATGAGCAGTTCTTC.

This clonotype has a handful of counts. The CDR3 reads CASSSTGREGRTGELFF. In DNA, the CDR3 is TGTGCCAGCAGTTCCACGGGGCGGGAGGGCCGGACCGGGGAGCTGTTTTTT. The gene calls are TRBV6-6 and TRBJ2-2; 9 bases are shared with TRBD2. This CDR3 is 17 amino acids long. V gave up 4 bases and J gave up 5 bases; unmatched junction bases: 11. Per germline, CDR1 MNHNY and CDR2 SVGAGI (reference sequence).

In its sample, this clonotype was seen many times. The CDR3 loop reads CASSFDPGWDNEQFF. The CDR3 DNA sequence: TGTGCCAGCAGCTTTGACCCGGGGTGGGACAATGAGCAGTTCTTC. The chain joins TRBV7-9 to TRBJ2-1; D might be TRBD2 (5 bases). CDR3 length: 15 residues. V dropped 3 bases and J dropped 5 bases, with 14 bases sitting between them. The germline V gene has CDR1 SEHNR and CDR2 FQNEAQ (reference sequence).

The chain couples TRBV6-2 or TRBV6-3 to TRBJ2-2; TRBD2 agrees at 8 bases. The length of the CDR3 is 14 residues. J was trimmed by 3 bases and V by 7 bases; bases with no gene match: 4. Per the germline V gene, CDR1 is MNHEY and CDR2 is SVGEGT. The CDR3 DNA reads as TGTGCCAGCATTCCTAGCGGGTACACCGGGGAGCTGTTTTTT. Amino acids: CASIPSGYTGELFF.

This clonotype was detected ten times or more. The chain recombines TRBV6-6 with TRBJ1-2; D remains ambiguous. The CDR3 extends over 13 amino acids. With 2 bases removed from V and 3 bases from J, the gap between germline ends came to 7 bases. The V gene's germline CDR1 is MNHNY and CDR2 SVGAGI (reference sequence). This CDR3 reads CASSYPPDYGYTF. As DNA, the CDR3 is TGTGCCAGCAGTTACCCCCCCGACTATGGCTACACCTTC.

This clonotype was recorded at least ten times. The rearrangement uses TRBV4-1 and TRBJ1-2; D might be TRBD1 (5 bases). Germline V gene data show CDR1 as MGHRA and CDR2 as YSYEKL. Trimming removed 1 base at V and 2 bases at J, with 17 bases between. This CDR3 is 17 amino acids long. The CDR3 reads CASSQGRQTTNNYGYTF. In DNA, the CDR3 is TGCGCCAGCAGCCAAGGGAGACAGACTACTAACAACTATGGCTACACCTTC.

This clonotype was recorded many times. This chain's CDR3 is CASSLGVLASGANVLTF. As DNA, the CDR3 is TGTGCCAGCAGTCTCGGGGTTTTGGCGTCTGGGGCCAACGTCCTGACTTTC. The rearrangement links TRBV5-4 to TRBJ2-6, with D perhaps matching TRBD2 (5 bases). V gave up 5 bases and J gave up 1 base, with 16 bases separating them. Germline CDR1 SGHNT, CDR2 YYREEE (reference sequence). This CDR3 spans 17 amino acids. Filled out from reference TRBV5-4 and TRBJ2-6, the complete variable domain reads ETGVTQSPTHLIKTRGQQVTLRCSSQSGHNTVSWYQQALGQGPQFIFQYYREEENGRGNFPPRFSGLQFPNYSSELNVNALELDDSALYLCASSLGVLASGANVLTFGAGSRLTVL.

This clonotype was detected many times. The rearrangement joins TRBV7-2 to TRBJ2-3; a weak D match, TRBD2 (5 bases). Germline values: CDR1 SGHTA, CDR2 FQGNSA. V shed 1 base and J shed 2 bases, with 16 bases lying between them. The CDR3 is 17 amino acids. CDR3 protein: CASSLEPARAYTDTQYF. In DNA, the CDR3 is TGTGCCAGCAGCTTAGAGCCCGCGCGGGCGTACACAGATACGCAGTATTTT.

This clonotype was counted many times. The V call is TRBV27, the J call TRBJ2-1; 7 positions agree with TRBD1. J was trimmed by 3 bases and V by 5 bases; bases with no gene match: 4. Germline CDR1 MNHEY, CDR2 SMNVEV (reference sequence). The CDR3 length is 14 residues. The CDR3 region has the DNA TGTGCCAGCAGTATCGACAGGGTCTACAATGAGCAGTTCTTC. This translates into CASSIDRVYNEQFF.

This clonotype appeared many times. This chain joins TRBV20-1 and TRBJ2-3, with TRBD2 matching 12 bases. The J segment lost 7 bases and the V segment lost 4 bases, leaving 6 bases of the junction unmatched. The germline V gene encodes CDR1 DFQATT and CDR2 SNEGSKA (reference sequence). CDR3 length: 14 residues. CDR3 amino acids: CSATLAGGPYTQYF. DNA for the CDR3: TGCAGTGCTACCCTAGCGGGAGGGCCTTATACGCAGTATTTT.

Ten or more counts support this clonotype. The CDR3 protein is CASSLRAKNIQYF. CDR3 nucleotides: TGTGCCAGCAGCTTACGAGCCAAAAACATTCAGTACTTC. The V gene is TRBV5-6, the J gene TRBJ2-4; D gene ambiguous. In germline, CDR1 is SGHDT, CDR2 YYEEEE. This CDR3 contains 13 residues. V was pared by 2 bases and J by 0 bases, with 3 bases between.

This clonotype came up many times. The CDR3 here is CASGLVNPPGSTYYEQYF. CDR3 DNA sequence: TGTGCTAGTGGTTTGGTAAACCCCCCCGGCAGTACTTACTACGAGCAGTACTTC. The chain couples TRBV12-5 to TRBJ2-7, with no clear D. V lost 0 bases, J lost 3 bases, and 21 bases lay in between. The CDR3 is 18 residues long. From germline, CDR1 is LGHNT and CDR2 FRNRAP.

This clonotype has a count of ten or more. Written as DNA, the CDR3 is TGTGCCAGCAGTTTAGTTTTCGGGGATAATTCACCCCTCCACTTT. Translating gives CASSLVFGDNSPLHF. The gene calls are TRBV12-3 or TRBV12-4 and TRBJ1-6; D call uncertain. V was shortened by 1 base and J by 5 bases, with 9 bases between the two germline ends. The CDR3 contains 15 residues.

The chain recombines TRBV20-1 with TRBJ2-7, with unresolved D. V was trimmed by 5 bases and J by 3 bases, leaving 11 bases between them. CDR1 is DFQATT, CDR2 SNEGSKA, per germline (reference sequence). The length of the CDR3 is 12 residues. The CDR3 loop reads CSASIDGYEQYF. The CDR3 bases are TGCAGTGCTTCGATAGACGGCTACGAGCAGTACTTC.

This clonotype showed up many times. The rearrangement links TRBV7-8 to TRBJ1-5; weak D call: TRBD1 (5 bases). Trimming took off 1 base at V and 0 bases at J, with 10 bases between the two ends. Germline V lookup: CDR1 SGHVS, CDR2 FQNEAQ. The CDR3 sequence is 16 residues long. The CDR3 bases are TGTGCCAGCAGCTTAGAAAGGACATCTAGCAATCAGCCCCAGCATTTT. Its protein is CASSLERTSSNQPQHF.

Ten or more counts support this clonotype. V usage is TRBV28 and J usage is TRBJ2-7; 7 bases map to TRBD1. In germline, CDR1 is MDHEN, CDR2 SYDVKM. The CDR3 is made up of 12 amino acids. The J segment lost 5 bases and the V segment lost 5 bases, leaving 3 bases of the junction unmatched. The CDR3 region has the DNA TGTGCCAGCAGTCCCGGACAGGACGAGCAGTACTTC. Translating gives CASSPGQDEQYF.

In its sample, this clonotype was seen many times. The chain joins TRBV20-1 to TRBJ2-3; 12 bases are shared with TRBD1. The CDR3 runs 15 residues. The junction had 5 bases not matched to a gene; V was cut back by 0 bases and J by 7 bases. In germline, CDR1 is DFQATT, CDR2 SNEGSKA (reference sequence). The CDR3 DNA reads TGCAGTGCTAGAGATGGGACAGGGGGCGCTCATACGCAGTATTTT. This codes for CSARDGTGGAHTQYF.